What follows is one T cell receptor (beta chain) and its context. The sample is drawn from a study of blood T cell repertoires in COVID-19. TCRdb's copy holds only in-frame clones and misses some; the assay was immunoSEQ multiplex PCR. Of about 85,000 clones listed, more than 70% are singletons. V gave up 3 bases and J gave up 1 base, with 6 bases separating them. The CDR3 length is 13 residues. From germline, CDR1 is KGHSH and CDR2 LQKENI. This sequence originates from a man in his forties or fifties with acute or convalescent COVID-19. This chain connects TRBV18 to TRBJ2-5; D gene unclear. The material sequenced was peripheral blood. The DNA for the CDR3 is TGTGCCAGCTCACCGCCCAGCCAAGAGACCCAGTACTTC. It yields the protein CASSPPSQETQYF. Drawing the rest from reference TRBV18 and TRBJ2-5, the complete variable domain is NAGVMQNPRHLVRRRGQEARLRCSPMKGHSHVYWYRQLPEEGLKFMVYLQKENIIDESGMPKERFSAEFPKEGPSILRIQQVVRGDSAAYFCASSPPSQETQYFGPGTRLLVL.